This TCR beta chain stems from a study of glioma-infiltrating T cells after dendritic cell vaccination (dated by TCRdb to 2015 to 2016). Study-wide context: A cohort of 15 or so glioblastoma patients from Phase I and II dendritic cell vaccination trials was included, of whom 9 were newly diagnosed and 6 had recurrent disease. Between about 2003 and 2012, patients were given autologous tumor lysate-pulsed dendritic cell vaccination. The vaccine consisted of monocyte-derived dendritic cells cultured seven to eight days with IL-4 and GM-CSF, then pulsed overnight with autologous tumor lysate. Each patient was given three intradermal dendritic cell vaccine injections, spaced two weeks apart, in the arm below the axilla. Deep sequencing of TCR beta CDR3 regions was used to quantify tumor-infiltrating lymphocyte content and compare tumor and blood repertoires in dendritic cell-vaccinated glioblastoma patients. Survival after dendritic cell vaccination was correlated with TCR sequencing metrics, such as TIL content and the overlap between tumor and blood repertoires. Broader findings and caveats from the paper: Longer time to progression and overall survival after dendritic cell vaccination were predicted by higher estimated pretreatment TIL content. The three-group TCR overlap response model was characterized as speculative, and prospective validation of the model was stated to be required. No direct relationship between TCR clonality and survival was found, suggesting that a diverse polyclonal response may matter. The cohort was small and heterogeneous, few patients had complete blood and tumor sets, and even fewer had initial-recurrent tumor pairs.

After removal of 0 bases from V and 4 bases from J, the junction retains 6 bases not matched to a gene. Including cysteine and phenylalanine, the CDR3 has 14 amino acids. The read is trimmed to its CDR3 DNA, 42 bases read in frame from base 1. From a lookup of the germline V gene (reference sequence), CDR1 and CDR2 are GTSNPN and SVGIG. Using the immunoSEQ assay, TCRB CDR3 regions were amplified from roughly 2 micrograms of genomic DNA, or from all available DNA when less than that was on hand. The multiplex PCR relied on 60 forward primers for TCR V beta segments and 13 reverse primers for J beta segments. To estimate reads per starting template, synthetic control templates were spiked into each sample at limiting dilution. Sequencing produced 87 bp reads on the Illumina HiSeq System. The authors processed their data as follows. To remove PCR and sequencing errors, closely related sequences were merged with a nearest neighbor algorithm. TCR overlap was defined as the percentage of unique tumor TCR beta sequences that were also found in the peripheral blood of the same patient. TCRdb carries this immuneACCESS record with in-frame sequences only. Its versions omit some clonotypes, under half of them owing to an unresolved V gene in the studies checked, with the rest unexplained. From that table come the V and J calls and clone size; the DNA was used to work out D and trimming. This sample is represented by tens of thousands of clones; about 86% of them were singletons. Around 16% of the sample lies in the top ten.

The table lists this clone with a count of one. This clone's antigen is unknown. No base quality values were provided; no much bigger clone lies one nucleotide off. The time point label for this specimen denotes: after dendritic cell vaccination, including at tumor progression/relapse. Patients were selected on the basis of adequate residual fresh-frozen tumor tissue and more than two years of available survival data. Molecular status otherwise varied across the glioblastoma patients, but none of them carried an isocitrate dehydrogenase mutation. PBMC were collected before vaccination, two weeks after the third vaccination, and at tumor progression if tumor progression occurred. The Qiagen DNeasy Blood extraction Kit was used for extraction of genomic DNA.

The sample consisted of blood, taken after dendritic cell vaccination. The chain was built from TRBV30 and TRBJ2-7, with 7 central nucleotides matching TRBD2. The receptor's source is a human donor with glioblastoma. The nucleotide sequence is TGTGCCTGGAGTGTACCCCAGGGAGGGTACGAGCAGTACTTC. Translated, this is CAWSVPQGGYEQYF.